A single sample gave rise to the 27 T cell receptor beta chains below, sequenced in a study of shared clonotypes between healthy human individuals (dated by TCRdb to 2019 to 2021). The protocol used for the library was the immunoSEQ multiplex PCR assay. This is the immuneACCESS table as TCRdb keeps it, with only in-frame sequences that have V and J called. A part of the clones is gone; compared with another copy, unresolved V genes explain less than half, and the rest is unexplained. The sample table contains more than 850,000 clones; only one count was recorded for 78% of them. The top ten clonotypes cover 0.5% to 0.6% of the sample. The sample comprised memory CD4+ T cells from PBMCs. The sample's cell subset or site label, decoded: CD45RA-negative fraction. The receptors were gathered from a man aged 18 to 35 in good health. Some clones in this sample may be carry-over from other donors' samples.

The chain couples TRBV7-9 to TRBJ2-5, with 12 bases identical to TRBD2. CDR3 size: 15 residues. CDR1 is SEHNR, CDR2 FQNEAQ, per germline (reference sequence). V lost 5 bases, J lost 5 bases, and 6 bases stayed unmatched. The CDR3 spells CASSLRTSGKETQYF. The CDR3 DNA reads TGTGCCAGCAGCCTTAGGACTAGCGGGAAGGAGACCCAGTACTTC.

This clone showed up just a few times. The chain has TRBV5-6 and TRBJ1-1; D remains unclear. V lost 5 bases and J lost 1, with 15 bases in between. This CDR3 has 15 residues. CDR1 and CDR2 (germline): SGHDT, YYEEEE. The CDR3 region is CASSLGPPTNTEAFF. Here the CDR3 DNA reads TGTGCCAGCAGTCTAGGGCCGCCCACGAACACTGAAGCTTTCTTT.

This sequence joins TRBV6-5 and TRBJ1-5; 7 bases agree with TRBD1. Germline values: CDR1 MNHEY, CDR2 SVGAGI. The CDR3 covers 14 residues. The ends lost 6 bases at V and 0 bases at J; junction bases unmatched: 2. CDR3 DNA sequence: TGTGCCAGCAGGCCAGGGGGTAGCAATCAGCCCCAGCATTTT. Its protein is CASRPGGSNQPQHF.

This chain connects TRBV27 to TRBJ2-7, with 14 nucleotides matching TRBD2. The CDR3 is 16 residues long. Looked up from germline, CDR1 is MNHEY and CDR2 is SMNVEV (reference sequence). The V segment lost 5 bases and the J segment 6 bases; nucleotides outside the gene matches: 9. The CDR3 sequence is CASSTPGLAGDGEQYF. As DNA, the CDR3 is TGTGCCAGCAGTACACCGGGACTAGCGGGAGATGGCGAGCAGTACTTC.

This clone is a singleton in its sample. This chain connects TRBV28 to TRBJ1-5, with TRBD1 matching 7 bases. CDR3 length equals 16 residues. Trimming at V came to 3 bases and at J to 7 bases, leaving 12 bases not matched to a gene. Per germline, CDR1 MDHEN and CDR2 SYDVKM. The CDR3 protein is CASSFPPRTGRQPQHF. In DNA form, the CDR3 reads TGTGCCAGCAGTTTCCCCCCTCGGACAGGCAGACAGCCCCAGCATTTT.

The chain is built from TRBV28 and TRBJ1-4; weak D call: TRBD1 (6 bases). The CDR3 loop spans 15 amino acids. V lost 7 bases and J 3 bases, leaving 15 bases between the germline ends. Germline V gene lookup returns CDR1 MDHEN and CDR2 SYDVKM. The CDR3 coding sequence is TGTGCCAGCAATGGGGGCGGGAGGGCTAATGAAAAACTGTTTTTT. Translating gives CASNGGGRANEKLFF.

This rearrangement joins TRBV28 to TRBJ2-7, with 7 bases matching TRBD1. This CDR3 region has 13 residues. Germline lookup yields CDR1 MDHEN and CDR2 SYDVKM. V lost 7 bases and J lost 3; bases outside the gene matches: 6. The CDR3 coding sequence is TGTGCCAGCACTACGACAGGGCTCTACGAGCAGTACTTC. As protein: CASTTTGLYEQYF.

J is TRBJ2-3 and V is TRBV11-2; TRBD1 is a possible D gene (5 bases). The CDR3 spans 14 residues. Germline V CDR1 and CDR2: SGHAT, FQNNGV. Trimming left V 1 base short and J 3 bases short, with 8 bases between. CDR3 loop: CASSLARATDTQYF. The CDR3 DNA is TGTGCCAGCAGCTTAGCCAGGGCAACAGATACGCAGTATTTT.

The rearrangement joins TRBV28 to TRBJ1-5; 7 bases line up with TRBD1. V was pared by 6 bases and J by 6 bases, with 14 bases of the junction left unmatched. Germline V CDR1 and CDR2: MDHEN, SYDVKM. The CDR3 length is 16 residues. CDR3 loop: CASRKRRQGGGQPQHF. The CDR3 DNA reads TGTGCCAGCAGAAAAAGACGACAGGGTGGGGGTCAGCCCCAGCATTTT.

The J gene is TRBJ2-6, the V gene TRBV7-2; 8 bases match TRBD1. The germline gives CDR1 SGHTA, CDR2 FQGNSA. With 3 bases clipped from V and 0 bases from J, the junction kept 4 bases outside the gene matches. The CDR3 extends over 17 amino acids. The CDR3 spells CASSFRQGSSGANVLTF. In nucleotides, the CDR3 is TGTGCCAGCAGCTTTCGACAGGGGAGCTCTGGGGCCAACGTCCTGACTTTC.

V and J are TRBV7-2 and TRBJ1-5; D is ambiguous. V lost 5 bases to trimming and J lost 3 bases, with 17 bases between them. Per germline, CDR1 SGHTA and CDR2 FQGNSA. The CDR3 covers 16 residues. DNA for the CDR3: TGTGCCAGCAGCCCCTCCGGGCCACAATACAATCAGCCCCAGCATTTT. Translating it yields CASSPSGPQYNQPQHF.

The CDR3 region is CASSSRQGKTDTQYF. The CDR3 DNA reads as TGTGCCAGCTCATCAAGACAGGGGAAGACAGATACGCAGTATTTT. The V gene is TRBV18, the J gene TRBJ2-3; 8 nucleotides match TRBD1. The trim removed 5 bases at V and 3 bases at J, leaving 7 bases unmatched. The CDR3 is 15 residues long. CDR1 and CDR2 from the germline V gene are KGHSH and LQKENI. Drawing the rest from reference TRBV18 and TRBJ2-3, the complete variable domain is NAGVMQNPRHLVRRRGQEARLRCSPMKGHSHVYWYRQLPEEGLKFMVYLQKENIIDESGMPKERFSAEFPKEGPSILRIQQVVRGDSAAYFCASSSRQGKTDTQYFGPGTRLTVL.

The chain is built from TRBV28 and TRBJ1-1; perhaps TRBD1 as D (5 bases). The germline V gene has CDR1 MDHEN and CDR2 SYDVKM. CDR3 length: 14 amino acids. Trimming cost V 7 bases and J 5 bases, with 17 bases left between them. In nucleotides, the CDR3 is TGTGCCAGCACTACGGAGGGGTTTAGGACTGAAGCTTTCTTT. Translating gives CASTTEGFRTEAFF.

The V gene is TRBV5-1, the J gene TRBJ2-1; the D gene is possibly TRBD2 (8 bases). This CDR3 is built from 15 residues. Germline CDR1 SGHRS, CDR2 YFSETQ. With 1 base removed from V and 7 bases from J, the gap between germline ends came to 15 bases. This CDR3 is CASSLSVAGQNEQFF. CDR3 nucleotides: TGCGCCAGCAGCTTGTCAGTAGCGGGACAGAATGAGCAGTTCTTC.

The V gene is TRBV27, the J gene TRBJ2-3, with 7 bases fitting TRBD1. J was trimmed by 1 base and V by 11 bases; bases with no gene match: 9. The CDR3 runs to 14 residues. Germline-derived CDR1 and CDR2 are MNHEY and SMNVEV (reference sequence). CDR3 sequence reads: CAAGGVGGTDTQYF. The CDR3 nucleotides read TGTGCCGCAGGGGGTGTTGGGGGCACAGATACGCAGTATTTT.

This clone was counted once. The chain is built from TRBV29-1 and TRBJ2-3; D gene unclear. The V gene lost 6 bases and the J gene lost 5 bases, with 18 bases spanning the gap. Germline CDR1 SQVTM, CDR2 ANQGSEA. CDR3 length: 14 amino acids. The CDR3 DNA sequence: TGCAGCGTCGCCGGGCCCTCAGGAGTAGATACGCAGTATTTT. Its protein is CSVAGPSGVDTQYF.

The V gene is TRBV5-5, the J gene TRBJ2-7; possibly TRBD1 or TRBD2 for D (5 bases each). V lost 0 bases to trimming and J lost 5 bases, with 18 bases between them. Germline V CDR1 and CDR2: SGHKS, YYEKEE (reference sequence). The CDR3 has 16 residues. CDR3 nucleotides: TGTGCCAGCAGCTTGGATGCCAGGGCCGTCGGGGACGAGCAGTACTTC. Translation: CASSLDARAVGDEQYF.

The chain has TRBV6-5 and TRBJ2-5, with 7 bases matching TRBD1. Germline-derived CDR1 and CDR2 are MNHEY and SVGAGI. V gave up 6 bases and J gave up 5 bases; unmatched junction bases: 9. The CDR3 covers 14 residues. In nucleotides, the CDR3 is TGTGCCAGCAGCCTTGACAGGGCCAGGGAGACCCAGTACTTC. Encoded protein: CASSLDRARETQYF.

About this clone: The identical CDR3 is also encoded by other nucleotide sequences in the sample. The genes are TRBV7-2 and TRBJ2-3; 10 nucleotides agree with TRBD2. The CDR3 runs 14 residues. The ends lost 5 bases at V and 4 bases at J; junction bases unmatched: 3. CDR1 and CDR2 (germline): SGHTA, FQGNSA. Here the CDR3 reads CASSPGLAADTQYF. Here the CDR3 DNA reads TGTGCCAGCAGCCCCGGACTAGCGGCAGATACGCAGTATTTT.

A single count supports this clone. Other DNA sequences in this sample translate to the same CDR3. This chain links TRBV18 with TRBJ2-7; 11 nucleotides align to TRBD1. V lost 2 bases, J lost 6 bases, and 0 bases stayed unmatched. The length of the CDR3 is 13 residues. Germline CDR1 is KGHSH and CDR2 is LQKENI. DNA for the CDR3: TGTGCCAGCTCACCAGGGACAGGGGGCGAGCAGTACTTC. It specifies CASSPGTGGEQYF.

The chain uses TRBV6-1 and TRBJ2-3; TRBD2 might be the D (5 bases). The CDR3 runs 13 residues. Trimming took 1 base from V and 7 from J, leaving 9 bases between them. Germline CDR1 is MNHNS and CDR2 is SASEGT. The CDR3 protein is CASSEVGLYTQYF. The DNA of the CDR3 is TGTGCCAGCAGTGAAGTAGGACTGTATACGCAGTATTTT.

The chain uses TRBV7-9 and TRBJ2-2; D uncertain. Germline V gives CDR1 SEHNR, CDR2 FQNEAQ (reference sequence). Trimming took 6 bases from V and 0 from J, leaving 17 bases between them. CDR3 length equals 17 residues. The CDR3 sequence is CASRTFREVTNTGELFF. For the CDR3, the DNA is TGTGCCAGCAGAACCTTTCGAGAGGTAACGAACACCGGGGAGCTGTTTTTT.

V and J are TRBV10-3 and TRBJ1-2; D remains ambiguous. V shed 0 bases and J shed 4 bases, with 18 bases lying between them. The CDR3 is made up of 17 amino acids. Germline values: CDR1 ENHRY, CDR2 SYGVKD. CDR3 sequence reads: CAISESEGGLFGYGYTF. In nucleotides, the CDR3 is TGTGCCATCAGTGAGTCCGAGGGTGGGCTGTTTGGCTATGGCTACACCTTC.

The chain carries TRBV7-3 and TRBJ2-1; no clear D. The CDR3 totals 12 residues. Trimming took off 3 bases at V and 5 bases at J, with 5 bases between the two ends. Germline V gene sequence: CDR1 SGHTA, CDR2 FQGTGA. The CDR3 region is CASSFLDNEQFF. The CDR3 DNA is TGTGCCAGCAGCTTTCTAGACAATGAGCAGTTCTTC. The whole variable domain, remainder taken from reference TRBV7-3 and TRBJ2-1, is GAGVSQTPSNKVTEKGKYVELRCDPISGHTALYWYRQSLGQGPEFLIYFQGTGAADDSGLPNDRFFAVRPEGSVSTLKIQRTERGDSAVYLCASSFLDNEQFFGPGTRLTVL.

Concerning this clone itself: This may be a read error, as it is one base from a much larger clone. This chain uses TRBV11-3 with TRBJ1-1, with D hard to call. The CDR3 length is 12 residues. With 1 base removed from V and 3 bases from J, the gap between germline ends came to 3 bases. Germline V lookup: CDR1 SGHNT, CDR2 YENEEA. In DNA form, the CDR3 reads TGTGCCAGCAGCTTAGGGGACACTGAAGCTTTCTTT. Translation gives CASSLGDTEAFF.

The V and J genes are TRBV4-3 and TRBJ2-3; D possibly uses TRBD1 or TRBD2 (6 bases each). Per germline, CDR1 LGHNA and CDR2 YSLEER. Trimming shortened V by 2 bases and J by 1 base, and 13 bases separated the two germline ends. The CDR3 is made up of 16 amino acids. CDR3 in amino acids: CASSQSWRGGTDTQYF. Written as DNA, the CDR3 is TGCGCCAGCAGCCAATCCTGGAGGGGGGGCACAGATACGCAGTATTTT.

With respect to this clone: The sample holds other DNA sequences that translate to the same CDR3. This sequence joins TRBV7-8 and TRBJ1-1, with a tentative D call TRBD1 (5 bases). Germline V gene sequence: CDR1 SGHVS, CDR2 FQNEAQ. The CDR3 length is 14 residues. The V gene lost 1 base and the J gene lost 2 bases, with 8 bases spanning the gap. This chain's CDR3 is CASSLVGGNTEAFF. The CDR3, as DNA: TGTGCCAGCAGCTTAGTCGGGGGTAACACTGAAGCTTTCTTT.